A selection of T cell receptor beta chains follows, all from one sample in a study of post-analysis software for immune sequencing data. From the PCR reads, TCRdb called clonotypes with MiXCR, one entry per CDR3 protein. Of about 760,000 distinct CDR3 sequences in the sample, roughly 27% were seen once. Material: blood. Receptor source: a girl between 10 and 17 years old with multiple sclerosis. Both conserved end residues are part of each CDR3. A D gene is named only where the DNA matches it firmly. The size entry is marked missing in some rows and otherwise reads once, few, many or a size class.

j_call v_call d_call clone_size cdr3_aa cdr3_nt
TRBJ2-3 TRBV20-1 . many CSARVLDTQYF TGCAGTGCTCGAGTTTTGGATACGCAGTATTTT
TRBJ2-5 TRBV6-1 TRBD1 . CASSEAPGQGGETQYF TGTGCCAGCAGTGAAGCCCCTGGACAGGGCGGAGAGACCCAGTACTTC
TRBJ2-7 TRBV12-3/TRBV12-4 TRBD1 . CATSPRGRGYEQYF TGTGCCACAAGTCCCAGGGGGCGCGGGTACGAGCAGTACTTC
TRBJ2-3 TRBV28 TRBD1 . CASRGTGVPEGGDTQYF TGTGCCAGCAGGGGGACAGGGGTTCCCGAAGGGGGGGATACGCAGTATTTT
TRBJ1-2 TRBV10-2 . many CASSESGPPLRYGYTF TGCGCCAGCAGTGAGTCGGGGCCGCCGCTGCGCTATGGCTACACCTTC
TRBJ2-5 TRBV5-1 . few CASSLVIAGYQETQYF TGCGCCAGCAGCTTGGTCATTGCAGGGTACCAAGAGACCCAGTACTTC
TRBJ1-5 TRBV7-9 TRBD1 . CASSSGQRKAPQHF TGTGCCAGCAGCTCGGGACAGAGAAAAGCGCCCCAGCATTTT
TRBJ2-1 TRBV7-9 TRBD2 . CASSKGLAGGRYNEQFF TGTGCCAGCAGCAAGGGACTAGCGGGGGGTAGGTACAATGAGCAGTTCTTC
TRBJ2-7 TRBV3-1 . . CASSQVLDPYEQYF TGTGCCAGCAGCCAAGTTCTAGACCCCTACGAGCAGTACTTC
TRBJ2-7 TRBV2 TRBD1 . CASSTRTGDYEQYF TGTGCCAGCAGTACCAGGACAGGGGACTACGAGCAGTACTTC
TRBJ2-1 TRBV5-1 . . CASSRSPGSYEQFF TGCGCCAGCAGCAGAAGCCCGGGCTCCTATGAGCAGTTCTTC
TRBJ2-3 TRBV28 TRBD2 . CASSQRLAGEGDTQYF TGTGCCAGCAGTCAAAGACTAGCGGGAGAGGGGGATACGCAGTATTTT
TRBJ2-7 TRBV5-1 TRBD2 . CASSSTSGGLGEQYF TGCGCCAGCAGCTCCACTAGCGGGGGTCTTGGTGAGCAGTACTTC
TRBJ2-3 TRBV18 . few CASSGASDTQYF TGTGCCAGCTCTGGAGCGTCAGATACGCAGTATTTT
TRBJ2-7 TRBV20-1 TRBD1 few CSAIGQVFSYEQYF TGCAGTGCTATTGGACAGGTCTTCTCCTACGAGCAGTACTTC
TRBJ1-1 TRBV6-2/TRBV6-3 . . CASRGISAVNTEAFF TGTGCCAGCAGGGGTATTTCGGCTGTGAACACTGAAGCTTTCTTT
TRBJ2-5 TRBV20-1 . few CSARELGQETQYF TGCAGTGCTAGAGAGTTGGGCCAAGAGACCCAGTACTTC
TRBJ1-4 TRBV3-1 . . CASSQSDIVINEKLFF TGTGCCAGCAGCCAAAGTGACATCGTGATTAATGAAAAACTGTTTTTT
TRBJ2-1 TRBV9 . many CASSEPPGPNYEQFF TGTGCCAGCAGCGAGCCCCCGGGCCCCAATTACGAGCAGTTCTTC
TRBJ1-5 TRBV2 . . CASSEHGDYGNQPQHF TGTGCCAGCAGTGAGCACGGGGATTATGGCAATCAGCCCCAGCATTTT
TRBJ2-5 TRBV4-3 TRBD2 . CASSQESPSGRWNEQYF TGCGCCAGCAGCCAAGAGTCTCCTAGCGGGAGGTGGAATGAGCAGTACTTC
TRBJ1-1 TRBV4-3 TRBD1 few CASSQDTVEGAPFF TGCGCCAGCAGCCAAGATACTGTAGAGGGGGCTCCTTTCTTT
TRBJ2-1 TRBV5-1 TRBD1 . CASGSGTGAVEQFF TGCGCCAGCGGGTCCGGGACAGGAGCTGTTGAGCAGTTCTTC
TRBJ1-2 TRBV29-1 . few CSVPRDALQGYTF TGCAGCGTCCCCCGGGACGCCCTTCAAGGCTACACCTTC
TRBJ2-7 TRBV12-3/TRBV12-4 . . CASRFQLPYEQYF TGTGCCAGCAGGTTTCAGTTACCCTACGAGCAGTACTTC
TRBJ2-7 TRBV15 TRBD2 few CATSRDSGGGYEQYF TGTGCCACCAGCAGAGATTCGGGGGGTGGCTACGAGCAGTACTTC
TRBJ1-1 TRBV5-5 . few CASSYPTGTEAFF TGTGCCAGCAGTTACCCGACAGGCACTGAAGCTTTCTTT
TRBJ1-5 TRBV9 . . CASSVTLWDKPQHF TGTGCCAGCAGCGTAACGTTATGGGACAAGCCCCAGCATTTT
TRBJ2-7 TRBV16 TRBD1 few CASSQAPGQGNEQYF TGTGCCAGCAGCCAAGCGCCGGGACAGGGGAACGAGCAGTACTTC
TRBJ2-7 TRBV20-1 . few CSARGSLAGNIWYYEQYF TGCAGTGCTAGAGGTTCGCTAGCCGGGAACATATGGTACTACGAGCAGTACTTC
TRBJ1-5 TRBV20-1 . . CSAQHRDQPQHF TGCAGTGCTCAACACAGGGACCAGCCCCAGCATTTT
TRBJ1-2 TRBV12-3/TRBV12-4 . few CASSSGHRANYGYTF TGTGCCAGCAGTTCGGGACATCGAGCTAACTATGGCTACACCTTC
TRBJ2-1 TRBV20-1 . . CSARGQGARLAGRGSYNEQFF TGCAGTGCTAGGGGACAGGGGGCGCGACTAGCGGGAAGAGGATCCTACAATGAGCAGTTCTTC
TRBJ2-7 TRBV20-1 . . CSARDDHSYEQYF TGCAGTGCTAGGGACGACCACTCCTACGAGCAGTACTTC
TRBJ2-1 TRBV4-2 TRBD1 few CASSQVPDRVGNEQFF TGTGCCAGCAGCCAAGTCCCGGACAGGGTGGGGAATGAGCAGTTCTTC
TRBJ2-3 TRBV27 TRBD1 few CASSFIGQGMNTQYF TGTGCCAGCAGTTTTATAGGACAGGGGATGAATACGCAGTATTTT
TRBJ2-5 TRBV14 . few CASSQGWHQETQYF TGTGCCAGCAGCCAAGGATGGCACCAAGAGACCCAGTACTTC
TRBJ1-2 TRBV3-1 TRBD1 . CASSQRGTGGYGYTF TGTGCCAGCAGCCAACGGGGGACAGGGGGCTATGGCTACACCTTC
TRBJ2-1 TRBV3-1 . . CASSQGSSSPQQQFF TGTGCCAGCAGCCAAGGCTCTAGTTCCCCCCAGCAGCAGTTCTTC
TRBJ2-7 TRBV9 . few CASSVLDSFIYEQYF TGTGCCAGCAGCGTCCTGGACAGTTTTATCTACGAGCAGTACTTC
TRBJ2-3 TRBV7-2 . . CASLGTPQGADTQYF TGTGCCAGCTTGGGGACCCCCCAGGGAGCGGATACGCAGTATTTT
TRBJ1-1 TRBV12-3/TRBV12-4 . . CASSLQTWNTEAFF TGTGCCAGCAGTTTACAGACCTGGAACACTGAAGCTTTCTTT
TRBJ1-1 TRBV28 TRBD1 . CASIIPGQGTEAFF TGTGCCAGCATCATTCCGGGACAGGGCACTGAAGCTTTCTTT